The clone carrying this T cell receptor beta chain came up a few times. Antigen unknown. The data are from a study of spatial heterogeneity in lung cancer. Study-wide context: The 55 to 90 donors had untreated early-stage non-small cell lung cancer. Available follow-up PBMC samples, collected a median of roughly 22 months post-resection, were sequenced.

Overall study findings and caveats: The appearance of ubiquitous expanded tumor TCRs in blood was greater at resection than follow-up.

A unique molecular identifier was attached to every TCR cDNA molecule. TCRdb reprocessed the 5' RACE reads with MiXCR, giving one entry per CDR3 protein. Here the sample spans more than 95,000 distinct CDR3 sequences, 12% being singletons. The CDR3 extends over 15 amino acids. Germline CDR1 and CDR2: ENHRY and SYGVKD. After removal of 7 bases from V and 5 bases from J, the junction contained 10 bases not matched to a gene. Time point described: blood at routine non-recurrence follow-up after resection. Tumor, nontumor lung or frozen PBMC supplied whole RNA that was sequenced unsorted. The specimen comprised PBMCs, sampled at follow-up. This TCR derives from a male donor with early-stage non-small cell lung cancer. This sequence joins TRBV10-3 and TRBJ2-1; 8 nucleotides agree with TRBD1. The CDR3 loop is CAINPADRENNEQFF. CDR3 coding DNA: TGTGCCATCAACCCAGCGGACAGGGAGAACAATGAGCAGTTCTTC.